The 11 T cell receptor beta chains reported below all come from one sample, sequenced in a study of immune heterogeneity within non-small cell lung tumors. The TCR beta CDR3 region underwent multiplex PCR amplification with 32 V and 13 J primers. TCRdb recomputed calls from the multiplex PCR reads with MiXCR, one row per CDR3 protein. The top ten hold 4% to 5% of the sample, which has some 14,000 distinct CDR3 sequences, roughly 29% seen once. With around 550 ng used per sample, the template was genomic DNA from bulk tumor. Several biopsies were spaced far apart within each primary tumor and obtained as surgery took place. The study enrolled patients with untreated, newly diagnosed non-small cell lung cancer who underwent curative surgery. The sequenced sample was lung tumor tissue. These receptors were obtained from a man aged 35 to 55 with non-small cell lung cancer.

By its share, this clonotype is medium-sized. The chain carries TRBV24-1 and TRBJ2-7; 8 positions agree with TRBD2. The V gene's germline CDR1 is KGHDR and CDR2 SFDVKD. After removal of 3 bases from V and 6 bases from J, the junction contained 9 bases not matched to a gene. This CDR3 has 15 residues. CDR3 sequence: CATSDAAGDYSEQYF. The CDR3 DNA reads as TGTGCCACCAGTGATGCAGCGGGAGACTACTCCGAGCAGTACTTC.

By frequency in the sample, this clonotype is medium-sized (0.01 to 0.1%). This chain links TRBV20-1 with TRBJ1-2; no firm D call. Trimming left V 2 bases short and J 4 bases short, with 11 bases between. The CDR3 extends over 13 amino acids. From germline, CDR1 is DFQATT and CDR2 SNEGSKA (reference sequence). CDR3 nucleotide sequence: TGCAGTGCTAGAATGGATGCTTCCTATGGCTACACCTTC. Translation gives CSARMDASYGYTF.

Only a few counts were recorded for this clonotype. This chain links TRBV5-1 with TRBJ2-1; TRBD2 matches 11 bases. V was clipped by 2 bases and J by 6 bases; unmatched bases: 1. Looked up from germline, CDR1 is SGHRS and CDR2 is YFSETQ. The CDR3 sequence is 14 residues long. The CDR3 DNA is TGCGCCAGCAGCTTACTAGCGGGAGTCAATGAGCAGTTCTTC. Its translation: CASSLLAGVNEQFF.

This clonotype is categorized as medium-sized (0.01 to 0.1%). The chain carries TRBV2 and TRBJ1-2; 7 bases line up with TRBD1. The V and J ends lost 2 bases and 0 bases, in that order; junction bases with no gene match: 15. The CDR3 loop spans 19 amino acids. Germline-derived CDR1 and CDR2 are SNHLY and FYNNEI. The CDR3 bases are TGTGCCAGCAGTGAATACTTAGGGACAGACACGGTTGCTAACTATGGCTACACCTTC. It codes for CASSEYLGTDTVANYGYTF.

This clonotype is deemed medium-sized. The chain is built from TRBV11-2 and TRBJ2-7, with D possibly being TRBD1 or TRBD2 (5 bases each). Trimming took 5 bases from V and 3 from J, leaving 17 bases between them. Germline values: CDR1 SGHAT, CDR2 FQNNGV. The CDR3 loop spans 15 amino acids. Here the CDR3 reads CASSGPDRGDYEQYF. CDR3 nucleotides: TGTGCCAGCAGCGGCCCAGACCGGGGCGACTACGAGCAGTACTTC.

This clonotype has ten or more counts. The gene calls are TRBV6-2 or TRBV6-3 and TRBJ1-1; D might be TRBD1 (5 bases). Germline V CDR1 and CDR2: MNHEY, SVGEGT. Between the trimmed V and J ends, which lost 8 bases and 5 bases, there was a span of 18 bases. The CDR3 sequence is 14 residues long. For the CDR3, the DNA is TGTGCCAGCGGGATGACAGAAGTAGGGACTGAAGCTTTCTTT. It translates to CASGMTEVGTEAFF.

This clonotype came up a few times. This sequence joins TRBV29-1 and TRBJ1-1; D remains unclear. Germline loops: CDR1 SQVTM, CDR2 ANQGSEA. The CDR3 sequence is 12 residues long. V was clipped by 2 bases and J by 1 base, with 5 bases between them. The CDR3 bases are TGCAGCGTTGAAAGGGAGAACACTGAAGCTTTCTTT. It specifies CSVERENTEAFF.

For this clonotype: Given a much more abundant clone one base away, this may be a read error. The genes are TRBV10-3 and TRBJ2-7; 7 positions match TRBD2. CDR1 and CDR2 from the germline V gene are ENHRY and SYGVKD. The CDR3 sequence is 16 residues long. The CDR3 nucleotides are TGTGCCATCAGTGAGTTTCGGTCGGGAGGCTCCCACGAGCAGTACTTC. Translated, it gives CAISEFRSGGSHEQYF.

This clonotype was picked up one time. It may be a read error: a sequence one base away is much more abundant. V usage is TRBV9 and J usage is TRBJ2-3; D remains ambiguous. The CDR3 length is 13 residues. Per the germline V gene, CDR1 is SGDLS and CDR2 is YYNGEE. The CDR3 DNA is TGTACCAGCAGCGACCTGAGCACAGATACGCAGTATTTT. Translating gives CTSSDLSTDTQYF.

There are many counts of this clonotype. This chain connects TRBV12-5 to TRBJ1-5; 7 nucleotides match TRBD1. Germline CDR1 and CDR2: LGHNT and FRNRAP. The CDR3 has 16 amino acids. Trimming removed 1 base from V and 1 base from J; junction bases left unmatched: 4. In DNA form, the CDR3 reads TGTGCTAGTGGTTTGGGACAGGGCGGAAGCAATCAGCCCCAGCATTTT. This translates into CASGLGQGGSNQPQHF.

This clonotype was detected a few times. The CDR3 DNA sequence: TGTGCCAGCTCACCAGGGTTTCAGCTCAATCAGCCCCAGCATTTT. As protein: CASSPGFQLNQPQHF. The chain employs TRBV18 and TRBJ1-5; D gene ambiguous. Germline lookup yields CDR1 KGHSH and CDR2 LQKENI. This CDR3 has 15 amino acids. V was trimmed by 2 bases and J by 3 bases, leaving 11 bases between them.